This entry describes one T cell receptor (beta chain). Profiling relied on immunoSEQ multiplex PCR, and the TCRdb table lists in-frame clones only, not all of them. Seen here are about 46,000 clones, roughly 91% observed once, and the top ten hold about 10%. These data are taken from a study of blood T cell repertoires in COVID-19. The germline CDR1 and CDR2 sequences are LGHNA and YNFKEQ. V shed 6 bases and J 2 bases; nucleotides not matched to a gene: 9. The CDR3 runs to 16 residues. Sample: peripheral blood. This clonotype was obtained from a man aged 50-60 years with active COVID-19. V gene TRBV4-2 combines with J gene TRBJ2-3; the match to TRBD1 covers 9 bases. CDR3 amino acids: CASSPAGQGPTDTQYF. CDR3 in DNA: TGTGCCAGCAGTCCAGCGGGACAGGGTCCCACAGATACGCAGTATTTT.